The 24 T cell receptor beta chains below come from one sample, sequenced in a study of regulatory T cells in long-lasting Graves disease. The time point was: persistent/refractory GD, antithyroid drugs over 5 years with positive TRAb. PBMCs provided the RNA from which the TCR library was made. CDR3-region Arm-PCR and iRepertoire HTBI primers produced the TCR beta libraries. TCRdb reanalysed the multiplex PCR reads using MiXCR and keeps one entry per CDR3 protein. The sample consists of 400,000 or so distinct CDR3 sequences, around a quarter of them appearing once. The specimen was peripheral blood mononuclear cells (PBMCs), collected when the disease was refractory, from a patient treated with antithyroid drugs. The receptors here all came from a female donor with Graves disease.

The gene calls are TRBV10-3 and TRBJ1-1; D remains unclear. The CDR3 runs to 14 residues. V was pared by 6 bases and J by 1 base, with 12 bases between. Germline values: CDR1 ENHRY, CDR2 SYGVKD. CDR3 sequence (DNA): TGTGCCATCAGAACCGGGCCCAGGAACACTGAAGCTTTCTTT. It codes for CAIRTGPRNTEAFF.

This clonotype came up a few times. CDR3 amino acids: CASRATGVGYGYTF. DNA of the CDR3: TGTGCCAGCAGGGCGACAGGGGTCGGCTATGGCTACACCTTC. The chain carries TRBV6-4 and TRBJ1-2; 8 nucleotides align to TRBD1. Losses at the gene ends were 6 bases for V and 4 bases for J; bases not matched to a gene: 7. The germline V gene has CDR1 MRHNA and CDR2 SNTAGT. The CDR3 consists of 14 residues.

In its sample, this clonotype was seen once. CDR3 DNA: TGCAGTGCTAGTGATGGGAGCTATGGCTACACCTTC. This sequence encodes CSASDGSYGYTF. The rearrangement uses TRBV20-1 and TRBJ1-2; unclear D gene. CDR3 length: 12 amino acids. Germline-derived CDR1 and CDR2 are DFQATT and SNEGSKA (reference sequence). The germline V and J ends were trimmed by 3 bases and 4 bases, with 9 bases remaining between them.

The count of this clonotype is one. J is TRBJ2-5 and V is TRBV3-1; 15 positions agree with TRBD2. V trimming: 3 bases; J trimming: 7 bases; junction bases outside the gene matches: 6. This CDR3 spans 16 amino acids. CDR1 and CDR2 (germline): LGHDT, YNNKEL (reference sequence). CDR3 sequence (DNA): TGTGCCAGCAGCCAGGGACTAGCGGGAGGCGGTGTGACCCAGTACTTC. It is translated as CASSQGLAGGGVTQYF.

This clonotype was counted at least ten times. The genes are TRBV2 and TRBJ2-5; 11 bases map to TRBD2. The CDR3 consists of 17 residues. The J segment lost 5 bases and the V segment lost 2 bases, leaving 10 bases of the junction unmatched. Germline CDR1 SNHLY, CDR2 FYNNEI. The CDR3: CASSERGSGRAYETQYF. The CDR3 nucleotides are TGTGCCAGCAGTGAACGCGGTAGCGGGAGGGCGTATGAGACCCAGTACTTC.

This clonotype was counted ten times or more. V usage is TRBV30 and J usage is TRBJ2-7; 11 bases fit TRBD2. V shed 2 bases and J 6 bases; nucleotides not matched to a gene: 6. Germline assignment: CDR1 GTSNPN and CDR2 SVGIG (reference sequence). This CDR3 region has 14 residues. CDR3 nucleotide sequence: TGTGCCTGGAGTAGACTAGCGGGACTGCCCGAGCAGTACTTC. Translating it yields CAWSRLAGLPEQYF.

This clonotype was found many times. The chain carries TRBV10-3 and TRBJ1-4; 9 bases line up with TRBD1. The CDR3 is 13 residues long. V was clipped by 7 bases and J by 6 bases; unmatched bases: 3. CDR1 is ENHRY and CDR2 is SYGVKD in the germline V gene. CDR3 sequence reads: CAIKGQGDEKLFF. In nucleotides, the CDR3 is TGTGCCATCAAGGGACAGGGAGATGAAAAACTGTTTTTT.

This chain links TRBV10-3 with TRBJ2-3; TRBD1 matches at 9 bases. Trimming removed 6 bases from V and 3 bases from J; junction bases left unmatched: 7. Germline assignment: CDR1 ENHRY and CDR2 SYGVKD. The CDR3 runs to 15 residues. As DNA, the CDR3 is TGTGCCATCAGGGACCCGGGACAGGGTACAGATACGCAGTATTTT. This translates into CAIRDPGQGTDTQYF.

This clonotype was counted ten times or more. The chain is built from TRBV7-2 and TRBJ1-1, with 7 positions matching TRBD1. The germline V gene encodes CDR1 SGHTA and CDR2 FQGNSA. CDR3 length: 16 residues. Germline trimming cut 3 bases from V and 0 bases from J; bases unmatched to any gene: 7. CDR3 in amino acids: CASSFTTGAVNTEAFF. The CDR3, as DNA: TGTGCCAGCAGCTTTACCACAGGGGCCGTGAACACTGAAGCTTTCTTT.

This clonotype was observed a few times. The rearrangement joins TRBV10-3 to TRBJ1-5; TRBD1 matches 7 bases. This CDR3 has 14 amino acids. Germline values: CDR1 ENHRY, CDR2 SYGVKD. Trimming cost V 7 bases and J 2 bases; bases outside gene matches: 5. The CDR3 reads CAITDDRGNQPQHF. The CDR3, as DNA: TGTGCCATCACCGACGACAGGGGCAATCAGCCCCAGCATTTT.

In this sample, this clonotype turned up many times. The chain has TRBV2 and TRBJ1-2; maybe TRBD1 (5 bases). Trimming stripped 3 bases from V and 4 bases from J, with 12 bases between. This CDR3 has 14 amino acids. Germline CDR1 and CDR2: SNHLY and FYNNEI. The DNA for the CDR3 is TGTGCCAGCAGTGATCAGGGCCCCGTCTATGGCTACACCTTC. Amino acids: CASSDQGPVYGYTF.

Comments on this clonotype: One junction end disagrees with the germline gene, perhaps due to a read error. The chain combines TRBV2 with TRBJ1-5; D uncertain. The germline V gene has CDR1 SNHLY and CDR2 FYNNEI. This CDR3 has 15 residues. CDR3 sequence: CASSAVRSSSQPQHF. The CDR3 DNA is TGTGCCAGCAGCGCAGTCAGGAGTAGCAGTCAGCCCCAGCATTTT.

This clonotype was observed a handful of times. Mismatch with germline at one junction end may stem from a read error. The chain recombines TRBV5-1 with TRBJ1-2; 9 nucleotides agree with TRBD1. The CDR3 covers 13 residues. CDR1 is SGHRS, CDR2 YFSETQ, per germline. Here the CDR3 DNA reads TGCGCCAGCAGATTGGGACAGGGTGATGGCTACACCTTC. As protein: CASRLGQGDGYTF.

The CDR3 spells CASRFVGAEETQYF. The CDR3 DNA reads TGTGCCAGCAGATTCGTGGGGGCGGAAGAGACCCAGTACTTC. The chain has TRBV27 and TRBJ2-5; D is perhaps TRBD1 (6 bases). The CDR3 is made up of 14 amino acids. The V end lost 6 bases, the J end lost 3 bases, and 14 bases lay between the germline ends. From germline, CDR1 is MNHEY and CDR2 SMNVEV (reference sequence).

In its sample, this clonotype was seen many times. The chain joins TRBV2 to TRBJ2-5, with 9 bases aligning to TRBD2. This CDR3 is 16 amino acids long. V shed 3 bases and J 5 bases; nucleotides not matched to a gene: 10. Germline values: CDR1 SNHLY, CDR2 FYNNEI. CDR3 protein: CASSDRASGIGETQYF. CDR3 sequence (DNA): TGTGCCAGCAGTGATCGGGCTAGCGGGATCGGGGAGACCCAGTACTTC.

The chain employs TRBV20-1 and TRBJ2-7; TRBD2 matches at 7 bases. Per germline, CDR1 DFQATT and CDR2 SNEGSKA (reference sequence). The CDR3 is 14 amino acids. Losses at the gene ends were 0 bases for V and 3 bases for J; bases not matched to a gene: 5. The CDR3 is CSAREWLADYEQYF. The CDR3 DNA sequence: TGCAGTGCTAGAGAGTGGCTAGCGGACTACGAGCAGTACTTC.

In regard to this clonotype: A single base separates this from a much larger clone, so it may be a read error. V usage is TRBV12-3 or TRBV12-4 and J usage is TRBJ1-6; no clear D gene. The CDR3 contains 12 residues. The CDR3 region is CASRDGYSPPHF. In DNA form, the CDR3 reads TGTGCCAGCAGGGACGGTTATTCACCCCCCCACTTT.

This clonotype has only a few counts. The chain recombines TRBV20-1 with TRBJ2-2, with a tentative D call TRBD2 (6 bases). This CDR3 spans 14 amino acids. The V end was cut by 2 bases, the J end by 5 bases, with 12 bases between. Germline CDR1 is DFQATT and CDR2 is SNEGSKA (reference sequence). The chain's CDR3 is CSARIWAGTGELFF. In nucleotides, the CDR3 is TGCAGTGCTAGAATTTGGGCGGGAACCGGGGAGCTGTTTTTT.

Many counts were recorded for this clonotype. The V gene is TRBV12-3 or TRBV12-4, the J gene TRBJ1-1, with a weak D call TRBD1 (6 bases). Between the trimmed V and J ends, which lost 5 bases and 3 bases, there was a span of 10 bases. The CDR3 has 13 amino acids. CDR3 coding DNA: TGTGCCAGCAGTCGCGGACAGTACACTGAAGCTTTCTTT. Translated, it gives CASSRGQYTEAFF.

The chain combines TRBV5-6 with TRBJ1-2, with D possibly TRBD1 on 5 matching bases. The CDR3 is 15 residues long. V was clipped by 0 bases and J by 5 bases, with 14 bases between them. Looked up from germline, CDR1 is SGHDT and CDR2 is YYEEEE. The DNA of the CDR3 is TGTGCCAGCAGCTTGGGTTCAGGGAGTCGGTATGGCTACACCTTC. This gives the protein CASSLGSGSRYGYTF.

CDR3 residues: CASSLVSGEQETQYF. The CDR3 nucleotides read TGCGCCAGCAGCTTGGTTAGCGGGGAACAAGAGACCCAGTACTTC. The rearrangement links TRBV5-1 to TRBJ2-5; 8 bases are a match to TRBD2. With V trimmed by 0 bases and J by 2 bases, 3 bases remained unmatched. Germline assignment: CDR1 SGHRS and CDR2 YFSETQ. The length of the CDR3 is 15 residues.

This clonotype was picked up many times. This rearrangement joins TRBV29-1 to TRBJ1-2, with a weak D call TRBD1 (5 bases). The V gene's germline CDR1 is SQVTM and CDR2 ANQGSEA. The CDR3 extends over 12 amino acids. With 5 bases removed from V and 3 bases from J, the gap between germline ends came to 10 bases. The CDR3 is CSVRGEDYGYTF. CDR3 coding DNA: TGCAGCGTTAGGGGAGAAGACTATGGCTACACCTTC.

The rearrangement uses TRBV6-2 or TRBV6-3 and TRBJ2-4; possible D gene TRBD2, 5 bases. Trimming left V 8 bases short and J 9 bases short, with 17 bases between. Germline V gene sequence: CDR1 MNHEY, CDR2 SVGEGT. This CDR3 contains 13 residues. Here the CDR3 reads CASRPGNGLIQYF. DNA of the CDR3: TGTGCCAGCCGCCCCGGGAATGGGCTCATTCAGTACTTC.

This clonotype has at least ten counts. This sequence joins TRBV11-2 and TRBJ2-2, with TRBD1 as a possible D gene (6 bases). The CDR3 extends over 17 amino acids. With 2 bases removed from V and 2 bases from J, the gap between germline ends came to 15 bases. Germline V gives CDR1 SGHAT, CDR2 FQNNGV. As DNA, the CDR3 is TGTGCCAGCAGCTTATACACAGGGAGATACAACACCGGGGAGCTGTTTTTT. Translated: CASSLYTGRYNTGELFF.